This T cell receptor beta chain was captured by sequencing in a study of blood T cell repertoires in COVID-19 (dated by TCRdb to the early 2020s). A note on the overall study: Collaborator samples came from the United States, Italy and Spain and covered acute and convalescent phases of COVID-19. The dataset comprised deeply sampled blood TCRbeta repertoires from subjects exposed to, actively infected with, or recovered from COVID-19. The samples were drawn from the first 160 participants of the ongoing ImmuneRACE study and from 950 to 1,500 subjects provided by 6 global collaborators. The repertoires were made available in a free public database intended to serve as a resource for research on the immune response to SARS-CoV-2. The material from the prospective study consisted of cDNA or gDNA derived from T cells, B-cell-depleted T cells, or PBMCs. A de-identified subject ID, COVID-19 status, age in years and sex were almost always included in the sample metadata. Where HLA class I and class II types were available, the types were taken from metadata supplied by the sample provider, not from assay-based typing. Summary of the overall study and its limitations: The amount of clinical and demographic metadata varied by source and participant and was provided uncurated.

Samples from volunteer blood donors who had recovered from COVID-19 were contributed by a second Seattle source. The collaborating institutions used their own protocols to collect whole blood in K2EDTA tubes. For TCRbeta analysis, collaborators shipped samples as frozen whole blood, isolated PBMCs, or DNA extracted from either of those sample types. TCRbeta CDR3 regions were amplified from genomic DNA by means of the immunoSEQ Assay, a bias-controlled multiplex PCR. Turning to the authors' computational methods: The number of nucleated cells in each sample was estimated from the amplification of reference gene primers within the assay. To quantify the absolute abundance of each unique TCRbeta CDR3 rearrangement, sequence reads were collapsed and filtered. For each sample, productive Simpson clonality was calculated as the square root of Simpson's diversity index over productive rearrangements. Drawn from immuneACCESS, this table holds only the in-frame rearrangements with V and J called that TCRdb kept. Clones are partly lost; checked studies trace under half to an unresolved V gene and leave the rest unexplained. The V and J calls and clone size are taken from that table; D and trimming were inferred from the DNA. The sample profile shows approximately 240,000 clones; roughly 82% of them were found once. The ten largest clones capture over 1.2% of the sample.

From V the trimming removes 6 bases and from J it removes 5 bases, while the gene matches leave 9 bases of the junction unaccounted for. The CDR3 spans 15 residues, from the cysteine through the phenylalanine. The read is trimmed to its CDR3 DNA, 45 bases read in frame from base 1. CDR1 and CDR2, per the germline V gene, are ENHRY and SYGVKD. About this clone: No cognate antigen has been identified for it. Per-base quality was not reported, and no clone a single base away is much larger than it.

The sequencing input was peripheral blood. Recombination connected TRBV10-3 to TRBJ2-5; TRBD2 aligns with 10 central bases. The TCR was taken from a woman between 40 and 50 years old who had recovered from COVID-19. The DNA sequence reads TGTGCCATCAGAAGAAGCGGGGGGGCATCGGAGACCCAGTACTTC. This gives the protein CAIRRSGGASETQYF.